The 2 T cell receptor beta chains reported below all come from one sample, sequenced in a study of blood T cell repertoires in COVID-19. Profiled with immunoSEQ multiplex PCR; TCRdb holds only in-frame clones, not every one. The table includes 65,000 to 70,000 clones, roughly 87% detected once. Sequencing used peripheral blood. The receptors come from a man aged 80 or over with acute or convalescent COVID-19.

The chain employs TRBV18 and TRBJ2-5; D remains ambiguous. Germline CDR1 and CDR2: KGHSH and LQKENI. The V and J ends lost 5 bases and 3 bases respectively, with 7 bases between them. The CDR3 has 12 residues. The CDR3 nucleotides read TGTGCCAGCTCAAGGCAGGAAGAGACCCAGTACTTC. Amino acid sequence: CASSRQEETQYF.

This rearrangement joins TRBV5-6 to TRBJ2-3, with TRBD2 matching 7 bases. The germline V gene encodes CDR1 SGHDT and CDR2 YYEEEE. The CDR3 has 13 residues. The V and J ends lost 1 base and 6 bases, in that order; junction bases with no gene match: 2. CDR3 nucleotide sequence: TGTGCCAGCAGCTTGAGGCGGGAGGATACGCAGTATTTT. This codes for CASSLRREDTQYF.